Following are 30 T cell receptor beta chains from one sample sequenced in a study of T cell repertoires in cytomegalovirus infection. TCRdb called the reads again in MiXCR, with one record for every CDR3 protein. The sample shows 97,000 or so distinct CDR3 sequences, 16% of them seen only once. The sequencing sample was made of PBMCs. These receptors were collected from a human donor in good health (CMV status not recorded). Some clones in this sample may be carry-over from other donors' samples.

This clonotype was seen repeatedly, ten times or more. The chain carries TRBV7-2 and TRBJ1-2; D gene ambiguous. V was cut by 2 bases and J by 5 bases, with 6 bases left in between. The CDR3 covers 12 residues. CDR1 is SGHTA, CDR2 FQGNSA, per germline. The CDR3 protein is CASSLPSYGYTF. The CDR3 region has the DNA TGTGCCAGCAGCTTACCATCGTATGGCTACACCTTC.

This clonotype was observed many times. The V gene is TRBV7-2, the J gene TRBJ2-3; 10 bases are a match to TRBD2. Germline CDR1 and CDR2: SGHTA and FQGNSA. The length of the CDR3 is 14 residues. V dropped 5 bases and J dropped 5; count of bases not matched to a gene: 4. The CDR3 region has the DNA TGTGCCAGCAGCCCTAGCGGGGGAGGAGATACGCAGTATTTT. This codes for CASSPSGGGDTQYF.

In regard to this clonotype: This may stem from a read error, because a much larger clone lies one nucleotide away. The chain combines TRBV20-1 with TRBJ2-2; D is perhaps TRBD2 (5 bases). CDR3 length: 15 amino acids. V was cut by 3 bases and J by 3 bases, with 14 bases left in between. Germline loops: CDR1 DFQATT, CDR2 SNEGSKA (reference sequence). The CDR3 is CSASRADPYTGELFF. CDR3 DNA: TGCAGTGCTAGTCGAGCGGACCCGTACACCGGGGAGCTGTTTTTT.

The chain employs TRBV5-1 and TRBJ2-2; TRBD1 agrees at 10 bases. This CDR3 has 15 amino acids. The germline gives CDR1 SGHRS, CDR2 YFSETQ. V lost 4 bases and J lost 5; bases outside the gene matches: 5. In nucleotides, the CDR3 is TGCGCCAGCAGCGTACCGGGACAGGGGACCGGGGAGCTGTTTTTT. It is translated as CASSVPGQGTGELFF.

The J gene is TRBJ1-2, the V gene TRBV19; TRBD1 aligns across 7 bases. J lost 2 bases, V lost 9 bases, and 9 bases had no gene match. Germline values: CDR1 LNHDA, CDR2 SQIVND (reference sequence). CDR3 length: 14 residues. CDR3: CASAEGAPNYGYTF. The CDR3 nucleotides are TGTGCCAGCGCGGAGGGGGCACCCAACTATGGCTACACCTTC. Using reference TRBV19 and TRBJ1-2 for the parts outside the CDR3, the full variable domain is DGGITQSPKYLFRKEGQNVTLSCEQNLNHDAMYWYRQDPGQGLRLIYYSQIVNDFQKGDIAEGYSVSREKKESFPLTVTSAQKNPTAFYLCASAEGAPNYGYTFGSGTRLTVV.

The rearrangement joins TRBV27 to TRBJ2-3, with TRBD1 matching 8 bases. Germline CDR1 MNHEY, CDR2 SMNVEV (reference sequence). The CDR3 contains 14 residues. V shed 1 base and J 4 bases; nucleotides not matched to a gene: 1. CDR3 sequence reads: CASSLWDRSDTQYF. Here the CDR3 DNA reads TGTGCCAGCAGTTTATGGGACAGGTCAGATACGCAGTATTTT.

In its sample, this clonotype was seen many times. This chain uses TRBV7-6 with TRBJ1-5, with D unclear. Trimming stripped 6 bases from V and 6 bases from J, with 15 bases between. CDR1 and CDR2 (germline): SGHVS, FNYEAQ. This CDR3 has 14 residues. Here the CDR3 DNA reads TGTGCCAGCAGATCCCCCGGGCCGGGTCAGCCCCAGCATTTT. Translating it yields CASRSPGPGQPQHF.

This clonotype was observed many times. The chain recombines TRBV12-3 or TRBV12-4 with TRBJ1-2; D is ambiguous. The CDR3 is 12 amino acids. The V end was cut by 0 bases, the J end by 5 bases, with 4 bases between. CDR3 protein: CASSLATYGYTF. The CDR3 DNA sequence: TGTGCCAGCAGTTTAGCGACTTATGGCTACACCTTC.

This clonotype showed up just a few times. The V gene is TRBV28, the J gene TRBJ2-7; unclear D gene. The CDR3 covers 14 residues. Trimming cost V 5 bases and J 2 bases, with 13 bases left between them. CDR1 and CDR2 from the germline V gene are MDHEN and SYDVKM. CDR3 sequence (DNA): TGTGCCAGCAGTGCCGGAACTGGCCCCTACGAGCAGTACTTC. Residues: CASSAGTGPYEQYF.

This chain joins TRBV24-1 and TRBJ2-5, with 9 bases aligning to TRBD2. The germline V gene encodes CDR1 KGHDR and CDR2 SFDVKD. J gave up 4 bases and V 5 bases, and 7 bases lay outside the gene matches. This CDR3 has 15 amino acids. CDR3 bases: TGTGCCACCAGTGGAGCTAGCGGGGTTTTAGAGACCCAGTACTTC. Amino acids: CATSGASGVLETQYF.

The sample holds many counts of this clonotype. The chain uses TRBV7-8 and TRBJ2-2, with 7 bases fitting TRBD2. The CDR3 extends over 15 amino acids. Germline V CDR1 and CDR2: SGHVS, FQNEAQ. V lost 4 bases and J lost 2; bases outside the gene matches: 4. The CDR3 DNA reads as TGTGCCAGCAGCTGGGGGGGGACCAACACCGGGGAGCTGTTTTTT. Protein: CASSWGGTNTGELFF.

The chain couples TRBV7-9 to TRBJ1-4, with D unclear. V was shortened by 5 bases and J by 4 bases, with 14 bases between the two germline ends. Germline values: CDR1 SEHNR, CDR2 FQNEAQ (reference sequence). The CDR3 totals 15 residues. The CDR3 bases are TGTGCCAGCAGCGCCTTCTCCGTGGGTAATGAAAAACTGTTTTTT. Amino acids: CASSAFSVGNEKLFF.

The sample holds a few counts of this clonotype. The chain is built from TRBV12-3 or TRBV12-4 and TRBJ1-2; D is perhaps TRBD1 (5 bases). V was shortened by 6 bases and J by 6 bases, with 14 bases between the two germline ends. The CDR3 is made up of 13 amino acids. CDR3 protein: CASSRPGPHGYTF. The CDR3 nucleotides read TGTGCCAGCAGCAGGCCAGGGCCACATGGCTACACCTTC.

At least ten counts were recorded for this clonotype. V is TRBV7-2 and J is TRBJ2-7; a possible D gene is TRBD2 (6 bases). Germline loops: CDR1 SGHTA, CDR2 FQGNSA. The V gene lost 1 base and the J gene lost 7 bases, with 14 bases spanning the gap. The CDR3 runs to 14 residues. The CDR3 DNA is TGTGCCAGCAGCTTAGACCTTGTCCGGGAGGAGCAGTACTTC. It encodes CASSLDLVREEQYF.

The chain joins TRBV27 to TRBJ2-3; 10 nucleotides match TRBD2. The CDR3 sequence is 17 residues long. CDR1 is MNHEY and CDR2 is SMNVEV in the germline V gene (reference sequence). The V and J ends lost 6 bases and 5 bases, in that order; junction bases with no gene match: 14. The CDR3 bases are TGTGCCAGCAGCCGGGAGAGGCTAGCGGGGGCCGGAGATACGCAGTATTTT. Its translation: CASSRERLAGAGDTQYF.

V usage is TRBV2 and J usage is TRBJ2-7; D call uncertain. The CDR3 extends over 14 amino acids. From germline, CDR1 is SNHLY and CDR2 FYNNEI. V was pared by 1 base and J by 1 base, with 8 bases between. This chain's CDR3 is CASSEVGISYEQYF. In nucleotides, the CDR3 is TGTGCCAGCAGTGAAGTAGGAATTTCCTACGAGCAGTACTTC. Using reference TRBV2 and TRBJ2-7 for the parts outside the CDR3, the full variable domain is EPEVTQTPSHQVTQMGQEVILRCVPISNHLYFYWYRQILGQKVEFLVSFYNNEISEKSEIFDDQFSVERPDGSNFTLKIRSTKLEDSAMYFCASSEVGISYEQYFGPGTRLTVT.

This clonotype was detected ten times or more. This chain uses TRBV7-9 with TRBJ1-1; D is undetermined. Trimming pared 7 bases from V and 0 bases from J, leaving 24 bases between. Germline CDR1 and CDR2: SEHNR and FQNEAQ (reference sequence). This CDR3 spans 18 amino acids. This CDR3 is CASTSPPGGSMVNTEAFF. The CDR3 DNA follows: TGTGCCAGCACCAGTCCTCCGGGAGGGTCAATGGTGAACACTGAAGCTTTCTTT.

In this sample, this clonotype is medium-sized (0.01 to 0.1%). This chain joins TRBV7-2 and TRBJ2-7; 9 bases are shared with TRBD1. The CDR3 contains 15 residues. Germline CDR1 SGHTA, CDR2 FQGNSA. Losses at the gene ends were 7 bases for V and 5 bases for J; bases not matched to a gene: 12. CDR3 loop: CASIKTTGGVDEQYF. The CDR3 nucleotides are TGTGCCAGCATTAAGACCACAGGGGGCGTCGACGAGCAGTACTTC.

The CDR3 protein is CASSKLWGGNQPQHF. In nucleotides, the CDR3 is TGTGCCAGTAGTAAGCTCTGGGGGGGGAATCAGCCCCAGCATTTT. The rearrangement links TRBV19 to TRBJ1-5; possibly TRBD1 for D (5 bases). In germline, CDR1 is LNHDA, CDR2 SQIVND (reference sequence). Trimming took off 4 bases at V and 4 bases at J, with 14 bases between the two ends. This CDR3 region has 15 residues.

This clonotype was seen a few times. V is TRBV29-1 and J is TRBJ1-2; D not resolved. Trimming removed 3 bases at V and 3 bases at J, with 8 bases between. Germline V CDR1 and CDR2: SQVTM, ANQGSEA. CDR3 length: 12 residues. The CDR3 nucleotides are TGCAGCGTTGAGGGTAATGACTATGGCTACACCTTC. It is translated as CSVEGNDYGYTF. Drawing the rest from reference TRBV29-1 and TRBJ1-2, the complete variable domain is SAVISQKPSRDICQRGTSLTIQCQVDSQVTMMFWYRQQPGQSLTLIATANQGSEATYESGFVIDKFPISRPNLTFSTLTVSNMSPEDSSIYLCSVEGNDYGYTFGSGTRLTVV.

The chain joins TRBV28 to TRBJ2-2; D might be TRBD1 (5 bases). The CDR3 has 17 residues. Looked up from germline, CDR1 is MDHEN and CDR2 is SYDVKM. The V end was cut by 8 bases, the J end by 0 bases, with 19 bases between. The CDR3 reads CASGRLQGVSNTGELFF. The DNA of the CDR3 is TGTGCCAGCGGAAGGCTCCAAGGGGTCTCGAACACCGGGGAGCTGTTTTTT.

This clonotype was counted many times. The J gene is TRBJ1-5, the V gene TRBV7-2; 9 nucleotides match TRBD1. The CDR3 has 16 amino acids. Germline CDR1 is SGHTA and CDR2 is FQGNSA. Unmatched junction bases numbered 8, after V lost 2 bases and J lost 6 bases. In DNA, the CDR3 is TGTGCCAGCAGCTTACAAGGGACAGGGTTGATTCAGCCCCAGCATTTT. This translates into CASSLQGTGLIQPQHF.

This clonotype was seen a few times. The chain couples TRBV7-2 to TRBJ2-7; a possible D gene is TRBD2 (5 bases). The germline CDR1 and CDR2 sequences are SGHTA and FQGNSA. V shed 4 bases and J shed 7 bases, with 17 bases lying between them. This CDR3 is 14 amino acids long. CDR3 sequence: CASSSSRSTGEQYF. CDR3 nucleotide sequence: TGTGCCAGCAGCTCCTCACGGTCCACGGGGGAGCAGTACTTC.

This clonotype was observed a handful of times. The V and J genes are TRBV5-1 and TRBJ1-1; TRBD1 aligns across 7 bases. The ends lost 7 bases at V and 6 bases at J; junction bases unmatched: 12. Germline V lookup: CDR1 SGHRS, CDR2 YFSETQ. The length of the CDR3 is 14 residues. The CDR3 here is CASAGGGRKAEAFF. CDR3 DNA sequence: TGCGCCAGCGCAGGGGGGGGAAGGAAAGCTGAAGCTTTCTTT.

The CDR3 nucleotides read TGTGCCATCAGAGACAGGGGGATCGGAACAGATACGCAGTATTTT. Amino acid sequence: CAIRDRGIGTDTQYF. The chain couples TRBV10-3 to TRBJ2-3; 9 nucleotides agree with TRBD1. The length of the CDR3 is 15 residues. Germline V gives CDR1 ENHRY, CDR2 SYGVKD. J gave up 3 bases and V 6 bases, and 7 bases lay outside the gene matches.

This clonotype was detected a few times. J is TRBJ2-2 and V is TRBV7-3, with TRBD1 identical over 9 bases. This CDR3 has 18 residues. V shed 2 bases, J shed 6 bases, and the junction held 13 bases outside the gene matches. CDR1 SGHTA and CDR2 FQGTGA come from the germline V gene. CDR3 DNA sequence: TGTGCCAGCAGCTTACCGACAATAACGGGACAGGGTTCCGGGGAGCTGTTTTTT. Its translation: CASSLPTITGQGSGELFF.

In this sample, this clonotype turned up many times. V is TRBV12-3 or TRBV12-4 and J is TRBJ1-2; D may be TRBD1 (5 bases). The CDR3 covers 14 residues. Trimming removed 6 bases from V and 2 bases from J, with 13 bases in between. CDR3 DNA: TGTGCCAGCAGCGCCGGACGGGGGAACTATGGCTACACCTTC. Translating gives CASSAGRGNYGYTF.

This clonotype was counted a few times. The chain is built from TRBV4-2 and TRBJ1-4, with D uncertain. V was clipped by 0 bases and J by 0 bases, with 20 bases between them. The germline CDR1 and CDR2 sequences are LGHNA and YNFKEQ. This CDR3 spans 20 amino acids. The CDR3 is CASSQDWTAASLATNEKLFF. The CDR3 nucleotides read TGTGCCAGCAGCCAAGATTGGACGGCGGCCTCGCTTGCAACTAATGAAAAACTGTTTTTT.

This clonotype was recorded at least ten times. This chain connects TRBV2 to TRBJ2-3; TRBD2 matches at 8 bases. CDR3 length: 16 residues. Looked up from germline, CDR1 is SNHLY and CDR2 is FYNNEI. V was pared by 2 bases and J by 0 bases, with 4 bases of the junction left unmatched. CDR3 sequence (DNA): TGTGCCAGCAGTGAATTCAAGCGGGGGAGCACAGATACGCAGTATTTT. Protein: CASSEFKRGSTDTQYF.

This clonotype was detected many times. This sequence joins TRBV7-2 and TRBJ2-7, with 12 bases identical to TRBD2. Germline V gene data show CDR1 as SGHTA and CDR2 as FQGNSA. V was pared by 5 bases and J by 4 bases, with 6 bases of the junction left unmatched. The CDR3 has 15 residues. DNA of the CDR3: TGTGCCAGCAGCCCGCCTAGCGGGGGGGCTTACGAGCAGTACTTC. Protein sequence: CASSPPSGGAYEQYF.